This T cell receptor (beta chain) was sequenced during a study of T-cell memory formation after mild COVID-19. For the study at large: TCR clusters were mostly confined to one donor each. Study findings and constraints: CD8+ contracting clones occupied EMRA, while CD4+ ones occupied mainly CM and EM. Clones shrinking between day 15 and 85 showed a balanced CD4/CD8 split, and those that grew later tilted toward CD4+.

CDR3 length: 13 amino acids. Germline CDR1 reads SGHKS; CDR2 reads YYEKEE (reference sequence). V shed 4 bases and J shed 5 bases, with 11 bases lying between them. UMIs and sample barcodes were carried by the TCR alpha and TCR beta cDNA libraries that 5'RACE produced using constant-segment primers. Using its own MiXCR run on the 5' RACE reads, TCRdb lists one record per CDR3 protein. This table holds approximately 450,000 distinct CDR3 sequences, approximately 18% found once. A few counts support this clonotype. Its target is unknown. The chain uses TRBV5-5 and TRBJ2-3; TRBD2 is a possible D gene (6 bases). The source material was PBMCs or a T cell subset sorted from them (not recorded which). The source of this sequence is an adult woman who had mild COVID-19 (a few samples of this study predate the infection). Cell type and time point are not known. CDR3 protein: CASSLTGEDTQYF. CDR3 sequence (DNA): TGTGCCAGCAGCCTGACGGGGGAAGATACGCAGTATTTT.